The clone carrying this TCR beta chain was observed at least ten times. RNA transcripts yielded amplified TCR beta CDR3 regions. During a first-round RT-PCR of the TCR CDR3, the HTBI primer set was used. MiXCR, run by TCRdb on the multiplex PCR reads, gives a single entry per CDR3 protein. Of around 97,000 distinct CDR3 sequences in the sample, less than 55% are singletons; the top ten hold about 25%. The length of the CDR3 is 13 residues. Germline values: CDR1 SGHTA, CDR2 FQGNSA. The V and J ends lost 2 bases and 6 bases respectively, with 8 bases between them. No progression to ophthalmopathy during 18 months of follow-up defined stable disease. Reasons for excluding patients were uncontrolled infection, other autoimmune disease, pregnancy or lactation. 10 ml of fresh peripheral blood supplied the PBMCs. The data belong to a study of T cells in Graves' hyperthyroidism and ophthalmopathy. Study at large: Peripheral blood was drawn at first diagnosis, prior to all treatment.

This chain connects TRBV7-2 to TRBJ2-1, with D hard to call. The receptor was isolated from a man aged 35-49 years with Graves' hyperthyroidism. Sequencing was carried out using blood. The CDR3 protein is CASSLPGPNEQFF. The CDR3 DNA is TGTGCCAGCAGCTTACCAGGTCCCAATGAGCAGTTCTTC.